This TCR beta chain was recorded in a study of response to subunit inactivated influenza vaccine. The study, taken as a whole, reports: There was a suggestion from the authors that each seasonal influenza vaccination recruits few new T cells.

As to this clonotype: The antigen is unknown.

TCRdb ran MiXCR on the RT-PCR reads and lists one entry per CDR3 protein. The sample includes 530,000 or so distinct CDR3 sequences, about 25% of them seen just once. V dropped 2 bases and J dropped 7; count of bases not matched to a gene: 3. The CDR3 contains 13 residues. The chain recombines TRBV12-3 or TRBV12-4 with TRBJ1-2, with 8 bases lining up with TRBD1. Material: CD4+ T cells sorted from PBMCs, obtained roughly 5 days after vaccination. The TCR comes from a man aged 45-65 years who received an inactivated influenza vaccine. This chain's CDR3 is CASSLKTGAGYTF. Here the CDR3 DNA reads TGTGCCAGCAGTTTAAAGACAGGGGCTGGCTACACCTTC.